A single T cell receptor (beta chain) is shown here with its context. Its antigen is undetermined. Mismatch with germline at one junction end may stem from a read error. The data were taken from a study of T cell responses to AZD1222 COVID-19 vaccine. Study findings and constraints: Nearly half of spike-specific TCRs reportedly target unmutated variant regions. Seropositivity was recorded at baseline in only a handful of AZD1222 recipients. White British people made up most donors, females outnumbered males, and clonal diversity was possibly underestimated. The breadth and depth of Spike-specific TCRs increased once two AZD1222 doses had been given.

Assay: immunoSEQ multiplex PCR; the TCRdb copy retains only in-frame clones and omits some. The sample shows 80,000 to 90,000 clones, 90% of them seen only once. The CDR3 has 18 amino acids. CDR1 and CDR2 from the germline V gene are SGDLS and YYNGEE. The receptor's source is an adult who received the AZD1222 COVID-19 vaccine. The sequences come from peripheral blood, collected 28 days after the second AZD1222 dose. This chain uses TRBV9 with TRBJ1-6, with 9 bases matching TRBD1. The CDR3 here is CASGVSTGTGINNSPLHF. As DNA, the CDR3 is TGTGCCAGCGGCGTTAGTACCGGGACAGGGATAAATAATTCACCCCTCCACTTT.